Each of the 13 T cell receptor beta chains below was sequenced from the same sample in a study of T cells in Graves' hyperthyroidism and ophthalmopathy. TCR beta CDR3 regions were amplified from RNA. TCR CDR3 regions were first amplified by RT-PCR with HTBI primers. One entry per CDR3 protein, called by TCRdb with MiXCR from the multiplex PCR reads. Of about 700,000 distinct CDR3 sequences listed, around 15% were seen once; the top ten hold roughly 10%. The sequencing input was blood. The receptors originated from a woman aged 18-29 years with Graves' hyperthyroidism.

This rearrangement joins TRBV10-1 to TRBJ2-2, with D maybe TRBD2 (5 bases). The ends were cut back, 10 bases at V and 3 bases at J, with 12 bases in the middle. The CDR3 runs 13 residues. Germline-derived CDR1 and CDR2 are WNHNN and SYGVQD (reference sequence). The CDR3 here is CANRLPDTGELFF. CDR3 sequence (DNA): TGCGCCAATAGACTACCGGACACCGGGGAGCTGTTTTTT.

The V gene is TRBV27, the J gene TRBJ2-1, with 7 positions matching TRBD2. From germline, CDR1 is MNHEY and CDR2 SMNVEV (reference sequence). The CDR3 length is 14 residues. Trimming removed 5 bases from V and 8 bases from J; junction bases left unmatched: 9. CDR3 nucleotides: TGTGCCAGCAGTAAGGCGGGAGAAGAGGATGAGCAGTTCTTC. Its translation is CASSKAGEEDEQFF.

At least ten counts were recorded for this clonotype. The genes are TRBV28 and TRBJ2-3, with D unclear. CDR1 and CDR2 from the germline V gene are MDHEN and SYDVKM. There are 15 residues in the CDR3. The ends were cut back, 3 bases at V and 0 bases at J, with 10 bases in the middle. DNA of the CDR3: TGTGCCAGCAGTTTGTCCGGGTTTAGCACAGATACGCAGTATTTT. This sequence encodes CASSLSGFSTDTQYF.

This clonotype appeared many times. The chain employs TRBV20-1 and TRBJ2-3, with 8 bases matching TRBD2. CDR1 DFQATT and CDR2 SNEGSKA come from the germline V gene (reference sequence). The ends lost 0 bases at V and 3 bases at J; junction bases unmatched: 5. The length of the CDR3 is 15 residues. For the CDR3, the DNA is TGCAGTGCTAGAGATGGGGGACTAGGGACAGATACGCAGTATTTT. Translation gives CSARDGGLGTDTQYF.

This clonotype has just a few counts. This chain connects TRBV7-9 to TRBJ2-3; the match to TRBD2 covers 7 bases. The V segment lost 3 bases and the J segment 0 bases; nucleotides outside the gene matches: 18. The CDR3 has 20 amino acids. Germline-derived CDR1 and CDR2 are SEHNR and FQNEAQ (reference sequence). CDR3 sequence reads: CASSLAQRVGGSSSTDTQYF. CDR3 bases: TGTGCCAGCAGCTTGGCCCAGCGAGTTGGCGGGAGTTCTAGCACAGATACGCAGTATTTT. The full variable domain, with the rest looked up from reference TRBV7-9 and TRBJ2-3, is DTGVSQNPRHKITKRGQNVTFRCDPISEHNRLYWYRQTLGQGPEFLTYFQNEAQLEKSRLLSDRFSAERPKGSFSTLEIQRTEQGDSAMYLCASSLAQRVGGSSSTDTQYFGPGTRLTVL.

This clonotype was recorded at least ten times. The V call is TRBV20-1, the J call TRBJ2-3; D ambiguous. With 0 bases removed from V and 4 bases from J, the gap between germline ends came to 5 bases. Germline V gene lookup returns CDR1 DFQATT and CDR2 SNEGSKA (reference sequence). The CDR3 length is 12 residues. The CDR3 DNA reads TGCAGTGCTAGAGAAGGTCCAGATACGCAGTATTTT. This sequence encodes CSAREGPDTQYF.

This clonotype was counted ten times or more. The chain joins TRBV29-1 to TRBJ2-5; D may be TRBD2 (6 bases). Trimming removed 4 bases at V and 5 bases at J, with 14 bases between. Germline V gives CDR1 SQVTM, CDR2 ANQGSEA. The CDR3 is made up of 13 amino acids. The DNA of the CDR3 is TGCAGCGTTGCGGGACCCGGAGGGGAGACCCAGTACTTC. This codes for CSVAGPGGETQYF.

This clonotype was seen only a few times. The chain has TRBV28 and TRBJ2-2, with D perhaps matching TRBD1 (6 bases). This CDR3 has 13 residues. Germline V lookup: CDR1 MDHEN, CDR2 SYDVKM. V was trimmed by 4 bases and J by 4 bases, leaving 7 bases between them. CDR3 amino acids: CASSSDSTGELFF. The CDR3 DNA reads TGTGCCAGCAGTTCGGACAGCACCGGGGAGCTGTTTTTT. The full variable domain, completed using reference TRBV28 and TRBJ2-2, is DVKVTQSSRYLVKRTGEKVFLECVQDMDHENMFWYRQDPGLGLRLIYFSYDVKMKEKGDIPEGYSVSREKKERFSLILESASTNQTSMYLCASSSDSTGELFFGEGSRLTVL.

This clonotype was found many times. The J gene is TRBJ1-4, the V gene TRBV30; the D gene is possibly TRBD1 (5 bases). This CDR3 is 15 amino acids long. The germline CDR1 and CDR2 sequences are GTSNPN and SVGIG (reference sequence). The ends were cut back, 3 bases at V and 0 bases at J, with 11 bases in the middle. In DNA form, the CDR3 reads TGTGCCTGGAGGCTCGGGGCGGCAACTAATGAAAAACTGTTTTTT. Amino acid sequence: CAWRLGAATNEKLFF. Supplemented by reference TRBV30 and TRBJ1-4, the full variable domain reads SQTIHQWPATLVQPVGSPLSLECTVEGTSNPNLYWYRQAAGRGLQLLFYSVGIGQISSEVPQNLSASRPQDRQFILSSKKLLLSDSGFYLCAWRLGAATNEKLFFGSGTQLSVL.

This clonotype was detected many times. The chain recombines TRBV4-1 with TRBJ2-7; TRBD2 aligns across 9 bases. Looked up from germline, CDR1 is MGHRA and CDR2 is YSYEKL. Trimming at V came to 5 bases and at J to 4 bases, leaving 12 bases not matched to a gene. The CDR3 contains 16 residues. CDR3 sequence (DNA): TGCGCCAGCAGCTTCATAGCGGGAGACATCACTTACGAGCAGTACTTC. The encoded protein is CASSFIAGDITYEQYF.

V and J are TRBV7-2 and TRBJ2-7; possible D gene TRBD2, 7 bases. Germline V gives CDR1 SGHTA, CDR2 FQGNSA. The V end lost 1 base, the J end lost 6 bases, and 16 bases lay between the germline ends. The CDR3 has 15 residues. As DNA, the CDR3 is TGTGCCAGCAGCTTAGAGGGGGGGGGGTTCATCGAGCAGTACTTC. Its protein is CASSLEGGGFIEQYF.

This clonotype was counted a few times. V is TRBV20-1 and J is TRBJ2-7, with 8 bases matching TRBD1. Per germline, CDR1 DFQATT and CDR2 SNEGSKA (reference sequence). The CDR3 loop spans 14 amino acids. V was clipped by 2 bases and J by 7 bases; unmatched bases: 10. In DNA form, the CDR3 reads TGCAGTGCTAGATGGCTGGGACAGGCCGGTGAGCAGTACTTC. Translation gives CSARWLGQAGEQYF.

The CDR3 DNA sequence: TGTGCCAGCAGCTTAGTTTCTGAGGCACGGGACGGCAGCAATCAGCCCCAGCATTTT. Protein product: CASSLVSEARDGSNQPQHF. This chain connects TRBV7-9 to TRBJ1-5, with D possibly matching TRBD1 (5 bases). Trimming removed 1 base from V and 1 base from J, with 20 bases in between. This CDR3 has 19 amino acids. In germline, CDR1 is SEHNR, CDR2 FQNEAQ (reference sequence).